This T cell receptor (beta chain) stems from a study of blood T cell repertoires in COVID-19. About the research overall: Acute-phase and convalescent COVID-19 samples originated in the United States, Italy and Spain. Nucleic acid was either cDNA or gDNA, and it came from T cells, B-cell-depleted T cells, or PBMCs.

Data came from immunoSEQ multiplex PCR; TCRdb stores just in-frame clones and leaves some out. The table lists about 410,000 clones, roughly 88% of them singletons. This clonotype was sampled from a woman under 40 with active or convalescent COVID-19. The source material was peripheral blood.

CDR3: CASSEALRPREVVGYTF. As DNA, the CDR3 is TGTGCCAGCAGTGAAGCGCTCCGCCCCAGGGAAGTGGTTGGCTACACCTTC. The V call is TRBV6-1, the J call TRBJ1-2; D perhaps matches TRBD1 (5 bases). Trimming pared 0 bases from V and 7 bases from J, leaving 21 bases between. In germline, CDR1 is MNHNS, CDR2 SASEGT. This CDR3 is 17 amino acids long.